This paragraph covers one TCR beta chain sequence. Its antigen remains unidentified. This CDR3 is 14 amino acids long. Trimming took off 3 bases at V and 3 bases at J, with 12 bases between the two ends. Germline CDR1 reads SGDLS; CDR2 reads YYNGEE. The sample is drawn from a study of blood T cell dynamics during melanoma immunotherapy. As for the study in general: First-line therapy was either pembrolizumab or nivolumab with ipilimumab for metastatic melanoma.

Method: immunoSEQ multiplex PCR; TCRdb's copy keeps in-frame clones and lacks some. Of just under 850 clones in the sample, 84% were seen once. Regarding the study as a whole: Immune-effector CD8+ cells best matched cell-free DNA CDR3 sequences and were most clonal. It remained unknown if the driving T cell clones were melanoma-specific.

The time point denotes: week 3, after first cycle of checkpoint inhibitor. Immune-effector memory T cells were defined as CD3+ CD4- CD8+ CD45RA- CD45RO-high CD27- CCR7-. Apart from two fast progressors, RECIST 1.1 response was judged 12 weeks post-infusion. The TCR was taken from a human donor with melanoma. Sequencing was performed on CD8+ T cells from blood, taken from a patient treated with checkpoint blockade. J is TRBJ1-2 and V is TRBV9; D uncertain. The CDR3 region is CASSAGGVHYGYTF. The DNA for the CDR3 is TGTGCCAGCAGCGCCGGCGGGGTGCACTATGGCTACACCTTC.